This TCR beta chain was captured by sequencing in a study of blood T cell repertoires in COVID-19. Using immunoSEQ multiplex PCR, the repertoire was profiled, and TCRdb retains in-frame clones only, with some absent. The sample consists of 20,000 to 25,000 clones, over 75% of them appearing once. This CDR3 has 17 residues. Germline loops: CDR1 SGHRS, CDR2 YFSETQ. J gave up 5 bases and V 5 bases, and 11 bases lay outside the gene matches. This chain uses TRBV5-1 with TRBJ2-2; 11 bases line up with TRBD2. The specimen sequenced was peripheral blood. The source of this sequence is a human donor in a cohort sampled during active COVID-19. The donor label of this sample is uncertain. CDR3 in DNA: TGCGCCAGCAGGGTTTTAGCGGGAGGGTCCCGAACCGGGGAGCTGTTTTTT. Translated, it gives CASRVLAGGSRTGELFF.